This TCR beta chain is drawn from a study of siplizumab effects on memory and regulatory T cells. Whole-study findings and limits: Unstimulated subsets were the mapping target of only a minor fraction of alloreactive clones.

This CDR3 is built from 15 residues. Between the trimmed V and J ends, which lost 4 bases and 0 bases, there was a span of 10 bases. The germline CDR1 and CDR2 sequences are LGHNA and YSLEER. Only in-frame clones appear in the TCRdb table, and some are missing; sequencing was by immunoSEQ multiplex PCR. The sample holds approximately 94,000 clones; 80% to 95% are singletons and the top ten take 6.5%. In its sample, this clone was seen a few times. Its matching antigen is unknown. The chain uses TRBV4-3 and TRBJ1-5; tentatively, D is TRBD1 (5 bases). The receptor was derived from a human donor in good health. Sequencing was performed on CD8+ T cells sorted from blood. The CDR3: CASSPTENSNQPQHF. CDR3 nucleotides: TGCGCCAGCAGCCCGACAGAAAATAGCAATCAGCCCCAGCATTTT.